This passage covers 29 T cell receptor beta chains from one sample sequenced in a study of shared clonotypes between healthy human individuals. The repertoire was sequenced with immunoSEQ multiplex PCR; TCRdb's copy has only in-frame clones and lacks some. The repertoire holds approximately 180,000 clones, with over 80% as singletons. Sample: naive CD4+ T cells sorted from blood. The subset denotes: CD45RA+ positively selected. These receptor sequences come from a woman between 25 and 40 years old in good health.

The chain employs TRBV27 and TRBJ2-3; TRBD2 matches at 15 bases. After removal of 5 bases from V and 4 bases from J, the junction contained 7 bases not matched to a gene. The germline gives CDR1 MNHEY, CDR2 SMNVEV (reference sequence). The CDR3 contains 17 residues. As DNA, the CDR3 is TGTGCCAGCAGTCCAGGACTAGCGGGAGGGATAGCAGATACGCAGTATTTT. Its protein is CASSPGLAGGIADTQYF.

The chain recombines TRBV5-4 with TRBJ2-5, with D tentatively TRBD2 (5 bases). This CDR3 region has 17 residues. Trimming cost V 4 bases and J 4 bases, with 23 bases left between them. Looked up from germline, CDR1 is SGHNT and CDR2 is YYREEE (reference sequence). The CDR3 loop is CASSQRHASLAGETQYF. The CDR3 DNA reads TGTGCCAGCAGCCAACGGCACGCTAGCTTGGCTGGAGAGACCCAGTACTTC.

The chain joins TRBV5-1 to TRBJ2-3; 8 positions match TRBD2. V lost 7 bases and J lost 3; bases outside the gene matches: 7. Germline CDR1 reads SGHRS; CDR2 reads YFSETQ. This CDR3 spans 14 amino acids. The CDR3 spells CASCQVAGTDTQYF. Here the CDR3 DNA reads TGCGCCAGCTGCCAAGTAGCGGGAACAGATACGCAGTATTTT.

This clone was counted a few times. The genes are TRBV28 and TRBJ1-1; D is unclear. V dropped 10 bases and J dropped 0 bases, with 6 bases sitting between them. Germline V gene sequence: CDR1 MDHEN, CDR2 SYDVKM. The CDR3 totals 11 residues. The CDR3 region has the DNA TGTGCCACTACAGTGAACACTGAAGCTTTCTTT. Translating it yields CATTVNTEAFF.

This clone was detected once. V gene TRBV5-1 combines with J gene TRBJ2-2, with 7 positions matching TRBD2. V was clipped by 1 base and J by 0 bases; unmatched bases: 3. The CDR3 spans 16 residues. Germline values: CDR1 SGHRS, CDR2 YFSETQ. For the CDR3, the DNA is TGCGCCAGCAGCTTGTCGGGACTATCGAACACCGGGGAGCTGTTTTTT. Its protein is CASSLSGLSNTGELFF. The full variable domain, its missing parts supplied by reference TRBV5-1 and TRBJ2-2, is KAGVTQTPRYLIKTRGQQVTLSCSPISGHRSVSWYQQTPGQGLQFLFEYFSETQRNKGNFPGRFSGRQFSNSRSEMNVSTLELGDSALYLCASSLSGLSNTGELFFGEGSRLTVL.

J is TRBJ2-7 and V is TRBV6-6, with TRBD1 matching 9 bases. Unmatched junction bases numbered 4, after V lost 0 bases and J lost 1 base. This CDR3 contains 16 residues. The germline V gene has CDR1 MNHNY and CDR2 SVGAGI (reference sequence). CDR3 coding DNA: TGTGCCAGCAGTTACTCCTGGGACAGGGCATCCTACGAGCAGTACTTC. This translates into CASSYSWDRASYEQYF.

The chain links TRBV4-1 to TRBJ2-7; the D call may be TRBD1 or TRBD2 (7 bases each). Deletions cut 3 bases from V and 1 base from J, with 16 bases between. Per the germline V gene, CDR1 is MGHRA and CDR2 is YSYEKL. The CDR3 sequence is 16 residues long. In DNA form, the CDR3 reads TGCGCCAGCAGCCATTTCAGGGGGGGGTTTTCCTACGAGCAGTACTTC. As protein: CASSHFRGGFSYEQYF.

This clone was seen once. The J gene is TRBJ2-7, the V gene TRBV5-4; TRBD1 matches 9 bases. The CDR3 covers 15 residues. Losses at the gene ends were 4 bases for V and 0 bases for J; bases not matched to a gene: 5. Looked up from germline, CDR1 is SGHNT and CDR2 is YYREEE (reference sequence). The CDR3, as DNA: TGTGCCAGCAGCAGGGACAGGGACTCCTCCTACGAGCAGTACTTC. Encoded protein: CASSRDRDSSYEQYF. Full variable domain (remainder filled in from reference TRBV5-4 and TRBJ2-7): ETGVTQSPTHLIKTRGQQVTLRCSSQSGHNTVSWYQQALGQGPQFIFQYYREEENGRGNFPPRFSGLQFPNYSSELNVNALELDDSALYLCASSRDRDSSYEQYFGPGTRLTVT.

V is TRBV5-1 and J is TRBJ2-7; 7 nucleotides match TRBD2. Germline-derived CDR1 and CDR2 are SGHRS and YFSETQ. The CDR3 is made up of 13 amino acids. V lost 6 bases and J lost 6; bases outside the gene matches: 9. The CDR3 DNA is TGCGCCAGCACCCGCGGGAGCTCCCTCGAGCAGTACTTC. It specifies CASTRGSSLEQYF.

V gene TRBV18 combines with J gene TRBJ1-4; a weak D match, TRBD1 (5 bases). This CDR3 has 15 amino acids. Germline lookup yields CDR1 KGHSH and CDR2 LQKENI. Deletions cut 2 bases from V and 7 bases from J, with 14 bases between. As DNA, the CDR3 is TGTGCCAGCTCACCATCTGAGGGGCATCTTGAAAAACTGTTTTTT. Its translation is CASSPSEGHLEKLFF.

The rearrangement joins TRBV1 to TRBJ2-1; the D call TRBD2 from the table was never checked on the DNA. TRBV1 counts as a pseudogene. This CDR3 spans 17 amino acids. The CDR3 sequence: CTSSHTPGDLSYNEQFF. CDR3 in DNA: TGCACCAGCAGCCACACCCCGGGGGACCTAAGCTACAATGAGCAGTTCTTC.

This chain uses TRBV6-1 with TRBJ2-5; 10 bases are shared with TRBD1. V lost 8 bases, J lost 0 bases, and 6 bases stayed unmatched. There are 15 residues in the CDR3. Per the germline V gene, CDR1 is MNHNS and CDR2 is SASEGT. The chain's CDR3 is CASVKDRGYQETQYF. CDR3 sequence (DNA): TGTGCCAGCGTAAAGGACAGGGGGTACCAAGAGACCCAGTACTTC.

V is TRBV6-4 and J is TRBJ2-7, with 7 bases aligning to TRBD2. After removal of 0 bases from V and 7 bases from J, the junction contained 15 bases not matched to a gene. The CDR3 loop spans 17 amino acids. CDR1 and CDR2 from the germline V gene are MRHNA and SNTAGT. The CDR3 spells CASSDSNVGSGKREQYF. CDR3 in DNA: TGTGCCAGCAGTGACTCGAATGTGGGGAGCGGGAAAAGAGAGCAGTACTTC.

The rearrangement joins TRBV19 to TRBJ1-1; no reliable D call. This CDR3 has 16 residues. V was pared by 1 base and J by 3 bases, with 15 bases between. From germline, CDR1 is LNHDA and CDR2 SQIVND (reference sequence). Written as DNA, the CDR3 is TGTGCCAGTAGTATAGTCGTGCTAGGGAGGGACACTGAAGCTTTCTTT. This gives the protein CASSIVVLGRDTEAFF.

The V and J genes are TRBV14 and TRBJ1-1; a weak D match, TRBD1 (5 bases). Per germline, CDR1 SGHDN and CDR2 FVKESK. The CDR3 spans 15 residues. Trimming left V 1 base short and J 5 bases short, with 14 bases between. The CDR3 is CASSQVRTPRTEAFF. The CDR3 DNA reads TGTGCCAGCAGCCAAGTTCGGACACCTCGGACTGAAGCTTTCTTT.

CDR3 sequence (DNA): TGTGCCAGCAGTTCCACAGGGGGGGGATACGAGCAGTACTTC. This gives the protein CASSSTGGGYEQYF. V usage is TRBV27 and J usage is TRBJ2-7, with D tentatively TRBD1 (8 bases). V lost 4 bases to trimming and J lost 4 bases, with 14 bases between them. The CDR3 runs 14 residues. Germline V gives CDR1 MNHEY, CDR2 SMNVEV (reference sequence).

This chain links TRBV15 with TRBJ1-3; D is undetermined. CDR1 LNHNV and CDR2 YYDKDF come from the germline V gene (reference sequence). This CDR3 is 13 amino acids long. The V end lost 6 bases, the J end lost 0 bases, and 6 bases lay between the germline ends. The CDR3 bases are TGTGCCACCAGACTGTTCTCTGGAAACACCATATATTTT. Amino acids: CATRLFSGNTIYF. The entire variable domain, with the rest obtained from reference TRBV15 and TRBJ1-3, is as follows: DAMVIQNPRYQVTQFGKPVTLSCSQTLNHNVMYWYQQKSSQAPKLLFHYYDKDFNNEADTPDNFQSRRPNTSFCFLDIRSPGLGDTAMYLCATRLFSGNTIYFGEGSWLTVV.

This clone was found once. The CDR3 here is CASSVGFAENTEAFF. CDR3 DNA sequence: TGTGCCAGCAGCGTCGGGTTTGCGGAGAACACTGAAGCTTTCTTT. The chain joins TRBV9 to TRBJ1-1; D remains unclear. The V gene's germline CDR1 is SGDLS and CDR2 YYNGEE. Trimming pared 2 bases from V and 1 base from J, leaving 12 bases between. The CDR3 spans 15 residues.

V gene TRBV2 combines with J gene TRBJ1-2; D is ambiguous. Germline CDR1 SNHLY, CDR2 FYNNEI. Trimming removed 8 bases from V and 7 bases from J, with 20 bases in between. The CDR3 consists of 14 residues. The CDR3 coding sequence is TGTGCCAGCTCCCCCTTCGGGCCCGACCTTGGCTACACCTTC. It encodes CASSPFGPDLGYTF.

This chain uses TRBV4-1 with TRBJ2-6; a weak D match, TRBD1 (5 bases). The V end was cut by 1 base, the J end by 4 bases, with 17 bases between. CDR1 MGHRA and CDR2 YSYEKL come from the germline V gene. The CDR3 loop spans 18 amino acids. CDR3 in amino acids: CASSQGGHLLRGANVLTF. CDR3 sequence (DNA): TGCGCCAGCAGCCAAGGTGGACACCTTCTGAGGGGGGCCAACGTCCTGACTTTC.

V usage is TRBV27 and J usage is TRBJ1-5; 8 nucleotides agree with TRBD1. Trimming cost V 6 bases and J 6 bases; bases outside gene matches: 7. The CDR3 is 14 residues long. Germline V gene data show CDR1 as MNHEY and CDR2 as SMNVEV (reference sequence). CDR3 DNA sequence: TGTGCCAGCAGGGGGTCAGGGGGCGGTCAGCCCCAGCATTTT. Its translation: CASRGSGGGQPQHF.

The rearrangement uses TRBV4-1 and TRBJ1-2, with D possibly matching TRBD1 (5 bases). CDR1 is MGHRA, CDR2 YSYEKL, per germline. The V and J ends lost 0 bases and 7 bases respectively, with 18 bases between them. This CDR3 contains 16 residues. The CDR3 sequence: CASSQDPGKGNSGYTF. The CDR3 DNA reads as TGCGCCAGCAGCCAAGATCCAGGGAAGGGAAATAGTGGCTACACCTTC.

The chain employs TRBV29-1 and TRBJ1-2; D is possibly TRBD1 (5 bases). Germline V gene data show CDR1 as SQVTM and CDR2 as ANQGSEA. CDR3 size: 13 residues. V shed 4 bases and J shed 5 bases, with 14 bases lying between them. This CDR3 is CSVGKEAGYGYTF. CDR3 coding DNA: TGCAGCGTTGGGAAGGAGGCAGGGTATGGCTACACCTTC. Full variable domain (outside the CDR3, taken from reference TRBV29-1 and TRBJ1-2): SAVISQKPSRDICQRGTSLTIQCQVDSQVTMMFWYRQQPGQSLTLIATANQGSEATYESGFVIDKFPISRPNLTFSTLTVSNMSPEDSSIYLCSVGKEAGYGYTFGSGTRLTVV.

The CDR3 DNA sequence: TGTGCCAGCAGAGAAACTAGCGAGTGGGACAATGAGCAGTTCTTC. The encoded protein is CASRETSEWDNEQFF. The rearrangement uses TRBV2 and TRBJ2-1; 7 bases agree with TRBD2. The CDR3 sequence is 15 residues long. From germline, CDR1 is SNHLY and CDR2 FYNNEI. The V segment lost 6 bases and the J segment 5 bases; nucleotides outside the gene matches: 10.

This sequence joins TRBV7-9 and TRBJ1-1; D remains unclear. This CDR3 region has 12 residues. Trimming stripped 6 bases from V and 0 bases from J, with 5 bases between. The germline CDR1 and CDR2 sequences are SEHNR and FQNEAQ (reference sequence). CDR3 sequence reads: CASSQMNTEAFF. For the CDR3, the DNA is TGTGCCAGCAGTCAGATGAACACTGAAGCTTTCTTT.

Written as DNA, the CDR3 is TGTGCCAGCAGTGCCAACAGCGGGAGGCCCTACGAGCAGTACTTC. This sequence encodes CASSANSGRPYEQYF. The rearrangement uses TRBV6-1 and TRBJ2-5; 9 nucleotides agree with TRBD2. The end of the DNA fits TRBJ2-7 better, so the J call may be wrong. CDR3 length: 15 amino acids. Germline V gene sequence: CDR1 MNHNS, CDR2 SASEGT.

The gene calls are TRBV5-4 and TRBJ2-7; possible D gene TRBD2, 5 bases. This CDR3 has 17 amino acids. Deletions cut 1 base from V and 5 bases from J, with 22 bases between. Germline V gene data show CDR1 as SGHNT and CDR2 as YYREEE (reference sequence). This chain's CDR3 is CASSLRGFRFAANEQYF. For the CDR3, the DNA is TGTGCCAGCAGCTTGAGAGGGTTCCGGTTCGCGGCAAACGAGCAGTACTTC. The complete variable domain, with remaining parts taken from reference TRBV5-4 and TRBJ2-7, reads ETGVTQSPTHLIKTRGQQVTLRCSSQSGHNTVSWYQQALGQGPQFIFQYYREEENGRGNFPPRFSGLQFPNYSSELNVNALELDDSALYLCASSLRGFRFAANEQYFGPGTRLTVT.

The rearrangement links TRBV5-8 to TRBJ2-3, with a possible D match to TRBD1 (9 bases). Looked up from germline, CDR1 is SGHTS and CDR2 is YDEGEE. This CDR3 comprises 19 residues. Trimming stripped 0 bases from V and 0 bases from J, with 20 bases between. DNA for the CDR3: TGTGCCAGCAGCTTGGGAAATAGCGGGACAGGGATTAGCACAGATACGCAGTATTTT. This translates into CASSLGNSGTGISTDTQYF.

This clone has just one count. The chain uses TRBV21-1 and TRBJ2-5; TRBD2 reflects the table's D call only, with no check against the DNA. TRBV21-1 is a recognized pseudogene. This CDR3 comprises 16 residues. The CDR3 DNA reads TGTGCCATCCCAACGGAGGCTAGCGGGAGGGTGAAGACCCAGTACTTC. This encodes CAIPTEASGRVKTQYF.